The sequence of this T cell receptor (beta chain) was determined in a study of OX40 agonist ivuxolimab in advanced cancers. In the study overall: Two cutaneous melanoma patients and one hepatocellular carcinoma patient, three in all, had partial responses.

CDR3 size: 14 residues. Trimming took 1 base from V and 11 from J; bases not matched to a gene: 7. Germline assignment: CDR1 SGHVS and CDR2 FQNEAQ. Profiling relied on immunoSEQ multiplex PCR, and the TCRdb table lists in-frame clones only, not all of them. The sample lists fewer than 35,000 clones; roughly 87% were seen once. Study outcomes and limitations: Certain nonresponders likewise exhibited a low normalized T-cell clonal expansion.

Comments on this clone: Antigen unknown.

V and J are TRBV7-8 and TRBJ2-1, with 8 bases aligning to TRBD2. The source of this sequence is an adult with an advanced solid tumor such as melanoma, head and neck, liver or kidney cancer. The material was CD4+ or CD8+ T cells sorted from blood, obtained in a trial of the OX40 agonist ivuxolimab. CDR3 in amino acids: CASSLEETSAQQFF. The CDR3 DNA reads TGTGCCAGCAGCTTAGAGGAGACTAGCGCTCAGCAGTTCTTC.